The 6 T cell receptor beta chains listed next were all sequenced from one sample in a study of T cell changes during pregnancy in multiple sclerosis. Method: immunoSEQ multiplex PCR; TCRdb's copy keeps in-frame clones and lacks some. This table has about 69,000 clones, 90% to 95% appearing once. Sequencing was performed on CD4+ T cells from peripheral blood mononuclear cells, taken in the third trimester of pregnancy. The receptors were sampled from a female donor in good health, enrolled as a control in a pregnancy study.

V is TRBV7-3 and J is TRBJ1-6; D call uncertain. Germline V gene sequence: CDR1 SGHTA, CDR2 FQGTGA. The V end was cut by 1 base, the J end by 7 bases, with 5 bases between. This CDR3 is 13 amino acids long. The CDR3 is CASSLSQNSPLHF. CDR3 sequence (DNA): TGTGCCAGCAGCTTAAGCCAGAATTCACCCCTCCACTTT. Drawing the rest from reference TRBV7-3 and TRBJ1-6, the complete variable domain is GAGVSQTPSNKVTEKGKYVELRCDPISGHTALYWYRQSLGQGPEFLIYFQGTGAADDSGLPNDRFFAVRPEGSVSTLKIQRTERGDSAVYLCASSLSQNSPLHFGNGTRLTVT.

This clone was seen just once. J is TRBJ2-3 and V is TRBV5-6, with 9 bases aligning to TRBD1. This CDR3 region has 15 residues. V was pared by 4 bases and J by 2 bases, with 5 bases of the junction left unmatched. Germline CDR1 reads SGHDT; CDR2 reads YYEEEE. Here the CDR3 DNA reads TGTGCCAGCAGCCCGGGACAGGGTAACACAGATACGCAGTATTTT. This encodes CASSPGQGNTDTQYF.

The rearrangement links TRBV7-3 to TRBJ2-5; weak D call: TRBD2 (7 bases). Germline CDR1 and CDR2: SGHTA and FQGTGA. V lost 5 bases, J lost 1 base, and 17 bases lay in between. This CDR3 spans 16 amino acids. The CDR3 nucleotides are TGTGCCAGCAGCCTTAGGGGGGGCTTACTCCAAGAGACCCAGTACTTC. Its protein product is CASSLRGGLLQETQYF.

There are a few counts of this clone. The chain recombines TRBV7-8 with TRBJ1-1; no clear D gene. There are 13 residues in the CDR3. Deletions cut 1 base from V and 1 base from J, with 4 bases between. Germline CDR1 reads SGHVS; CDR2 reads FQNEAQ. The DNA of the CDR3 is TGTGCCAGCAGCTTAGTTCGGAACACTGAAGCTTTCTTT. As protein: CASSLVRNTEAFF. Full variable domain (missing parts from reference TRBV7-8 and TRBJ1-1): GAGVSQSPRYKVAKRGQDVALRCDPISGHVSLFWYQQALGQGPEFLTYFQNEAQLDKSGLPSDRFFAERPEGSVSTLKIQRTQQEDSAVYLCASSLVRNTEAFFGQGTRLTVV.

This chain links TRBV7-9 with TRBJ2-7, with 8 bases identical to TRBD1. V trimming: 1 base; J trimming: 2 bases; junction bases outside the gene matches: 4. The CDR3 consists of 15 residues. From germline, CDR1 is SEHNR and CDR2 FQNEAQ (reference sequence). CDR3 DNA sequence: TGTGCCAGCAGCTTAGGGGACAGGACCACCTACGAGCAGTACTTC. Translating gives CASSLGDRTTYEQYF.

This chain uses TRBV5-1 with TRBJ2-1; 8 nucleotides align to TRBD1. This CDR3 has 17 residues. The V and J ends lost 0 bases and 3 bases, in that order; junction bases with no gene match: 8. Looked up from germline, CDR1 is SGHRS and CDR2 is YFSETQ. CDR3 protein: CASSLAIGTGDYNEQFF. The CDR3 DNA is TGCGCCAGCAGCTTGGCCATAGGGACAGGCGACTACAATGAGCAGTTCTTC.